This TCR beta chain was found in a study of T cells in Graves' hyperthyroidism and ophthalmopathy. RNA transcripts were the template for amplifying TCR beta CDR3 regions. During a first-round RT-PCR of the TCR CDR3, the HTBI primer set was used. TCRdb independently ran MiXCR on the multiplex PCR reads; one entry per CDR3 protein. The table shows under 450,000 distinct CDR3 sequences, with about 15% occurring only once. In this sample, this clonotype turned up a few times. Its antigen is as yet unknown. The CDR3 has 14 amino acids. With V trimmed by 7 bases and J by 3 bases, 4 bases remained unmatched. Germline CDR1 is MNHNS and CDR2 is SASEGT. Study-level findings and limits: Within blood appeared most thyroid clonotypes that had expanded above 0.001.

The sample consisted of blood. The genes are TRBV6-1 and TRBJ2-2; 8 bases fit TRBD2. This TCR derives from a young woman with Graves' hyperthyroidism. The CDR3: CASTRRGDTGELFF. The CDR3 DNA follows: TGTGCCAGCACCAGGCGGGGGGACACCGGGGAGCTGTTTTTT.